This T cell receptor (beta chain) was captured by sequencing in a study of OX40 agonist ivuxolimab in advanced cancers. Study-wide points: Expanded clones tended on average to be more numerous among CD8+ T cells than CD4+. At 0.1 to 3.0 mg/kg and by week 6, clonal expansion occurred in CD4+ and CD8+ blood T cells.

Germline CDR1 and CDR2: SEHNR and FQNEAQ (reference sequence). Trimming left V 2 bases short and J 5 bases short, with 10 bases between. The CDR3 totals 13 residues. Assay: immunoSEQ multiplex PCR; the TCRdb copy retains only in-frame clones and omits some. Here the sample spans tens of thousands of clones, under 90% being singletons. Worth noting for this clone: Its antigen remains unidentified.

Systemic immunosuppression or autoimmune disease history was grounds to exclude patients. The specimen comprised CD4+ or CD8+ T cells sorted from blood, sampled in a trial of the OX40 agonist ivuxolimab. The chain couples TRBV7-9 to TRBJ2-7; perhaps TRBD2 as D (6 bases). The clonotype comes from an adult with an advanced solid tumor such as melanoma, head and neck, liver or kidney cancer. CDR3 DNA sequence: TGTGCCAGCAGCTTAATCGGCGGGAACGAGCAGTACTTC. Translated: CASSLIGGNEQYF. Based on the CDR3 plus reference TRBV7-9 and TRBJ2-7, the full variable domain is DTGVSQNPRHKITKRGQNVTFRCDPISEHNRLYWYRQTLGQGPEFLTYFQNEAQLEKSRLLSDRFSAERPKGSFSTLEIQRTEQGDSAMYLCASSLIGGNEQYFGPGTRLTVT.